What follows are 32 T cell receptor beta chains derived from one specimen sequenced in a study of shared clonotypes between healthy human individuals. Clones were sequenced by immunoSEQ multiplex PCR, and TCRdb holds only the in-frame ones, with some missing. Here the sample spans around 690,000 clones, about nine tenths being singletons. Sequenced input: memory CD8+ T cells from PBMCs. Subset reported: CD45RO+ cells pooled with CCR7-negative TemRA cells. All receptors derive from a young man in good health. Some clones in this sample may be carry-over from other donors' samples.

V and J are TRBV9 and TRBJ1-1, with D possibly matching TRBD1 (6 bases). Trimming stripped 4 bases from V and 1 base from J, with 14 bases between. The CDR3 consists of 15 residues. Germline V gene data show CDR1 as SGDLS and CDR2 as YYNGEE. CDR3 protein: CASSSQGQPNTEAFF. The CDR3 region has the DNA TGTGCCAGCAGCTCGCAGGGACAACCGAACACTGAAGCTTTCTTT. Using reference TRBV9 and TRBJ1-1 for the parts outside the CDR3, the full variable domain is DSGVTQTPKHLITATGQRVTLRCSPRSGDLSVYWYQQSLDQGLQFLIQYYNGEERAKGNILERFSAQQFPDLHSELNLSSLELGDSALYFCASSSQGQPNTEAFFGQGTRLTVV.

The chain employs TRBV5-4 and TRBJ1-2, with 8 bases aligning to TRBD1. Germline V lookup: CDR1 SGHNT, CDR2 YYREEE (reference sequence). The CDR3 is 13 residues long. The V gene end was trimmed by 1 base and the J gene end by 6 bases; junction bases not matched to a gene: 2. Here the CDR3 reads CASSLNRGDGYTF. The CDR3 DNA reads as TGTGCCAGCAGCTTGAACAGGGGGGATGGCTACACCTTC.

V and J are TRBV27 and TRBJ1-2; D is unresolved. The CDR3 loop spans 13 amino acids. The germline V gene has CDR1 MNHEY and CDR2 SMNVEV (reference sequence). Trimming pared 6 bases from V and 6 bases from J, leaving 14 bases between. CDR3 DNA: TGTGCCAGCAGGAAGGGTTGGGTAGATGGCTACACCTTC. Protein product: CASRKGWVDGYTF.

This sequence joins TRBV27 and TRBJ2-2; D tentatively fits TRBD1 or TRBD2 (5 bases each). The V and J ends lost 2 bases and 6 bases respectively, with 25 bases between them. The germline CDR1 and CDR2 sequences are MNHEY and SMNVEV (reference sequence). The CDR3 spans 19 residues. The DNA of the CDR3 is TGTGCCAGCAGTTTACGTCAGTTTTTGGTCCATGGGGGACCCGGGGAGCTGTTTTTT. This gives the protein CASSLRQFLVHGGPGELFF.

The J gene is TRBJ2-3, the V gene TRBV29-1; D ambiguous. CDR3 length: 13 amino acids. Trimming cost V 7 bases and J 2 bases, with 13 bases left between them. The germline gives CDR1 SQVTM, CDR2 ANQGSEA. The CDR3: CSAQIGYTDTQYF. CDR3 bases: TGCAGCGCCCAAATCGGCTACACAGATACGCAGTATTTT.

This chain uses TRBV27 with TRBJ2-1, with 10 bases aligning to TRBD2. This CDR3 comprises 17 residues. J was trimmed by 8 bases and V by 1 base; bases with no gene match: 11. Germline lookup yields CDR1 MNHEY and CDR2 SMNVEV (reference sequence). The CDR3 spells CASSLLQAGGIIDEQFF. The DNA for the CDR3 is TGTGCCAGCAGTTTATTACAAGCGGGAGGGATTATTGATGAGCAGTTCTTC.

The genes are TRBV6-5 and TRBJ2-7, with 12 positions matching TRBD2. The CDR3 totals 16 residues. The V and J ends lost 0 bases and 2 bases, in that order; junction bases with no gene match: 2. CDR1 and CDR2 from the germline V gene are MNHEY and SVGAGI. CDR3 DNA: TGTGCCAGCAGTTACTCCCGGACTAGCGGGGCCTACGAGCAGTACTTC. Translated, it gives CASSYSRTSGAYEQYF.

This chain uses TRBV29-1 with TRBJ1-2; no clear D. Trimming stripped 4 bases from V and 0 bases from J, with 15 bases between. The germline gives CDR1 SQVTM, CDR2 ANQGSEA. The CDR3 consists of 15 residues. CDR3 protein: CSVVSAEGPNYGYTF. In nucleotides, the CDR3 is TGCAGCGTTGTGAGTGCGGAGGGCCCTAACTATGGCTACACCTTC.

This clone appeared a few times. The genes are TRBV7-9 and TRBJ1-5, with 8 bases lining up with TRBD1. This CDR3 contains 15 residues. V was clipped by 3 bases and J by 7 bases; unmatched bases: 8. The germline gives CDR1 SEHNR, CDR2 FQNEAQ (reference sequence). The DNA of the CDR3 is TGTGCCAGCAGCTTGACCGGACAGGGTGGGCAGCCCCAGCATTTT. Translated: CASSLTGQGGQPQHF.

This clone has a single count. This rearrangement joins TRBV6-1 to TRBJ1-5, with TRBD1 as a possible D gene (5 bases). CDR1 is MNHNS, CDR2 SASEGT, per germline. Trimming stripped 2 bases from V and 4 bases from J, with 12 bases between. There are 15 residues in the CDR3. In nucleotides, the CDR3 is TGTGCCAGCAGTGAATATAGGGGTGAAAATCAGCCCCAGCATTTT. Translation: CASSEYRGENQPQHF.

The sample holds one count of this clone. V usage is TRBV28 and J usage is TRBJ1-1; D call uncertain. Germline V gene sequence: CDR1 MDHEN, CDR2 SYDVKM. This CDR3 is built from 15 residues. The V end lost 6 bases, the J end lost 5 bases, and 19 bases lay between the germline ends. The CDR3 DNA reads as TGTGCCAGCAGCCGCATTCAAGCTGAGATAACTGAAGCTTTCTTT. Translating gives CASSRIQAEITEAFF.

The chain recombines TRBV10-1 with TRBJ2-7; TRBD1 is a possible D gene (5 bases). The CDR3 length is 13 residues. Trimming removed 5 bases at V and 5 bases at J, with 13 bases between. Germline V lookup: CDR1 WNHNN, CDR2 SYGVQD (reference sequence). Written as DNA, the CDR3 is TGCGCCAGCAGTTCGACAGATTTGAACGAGCAGTACTTC. This codes for CASSSTDLNEQYF.

This chain uses TRBV27 with TRBJ2-2, with 12 bases lining up with TRBD2. V was pared by 5 bases and J by 6 bases, with 10 bases of the junction left unmatched. The CDR3 contains 17 residues. Germline V gene data show CDR1 as MNHEY and CDR2 as SMNVEV (reference sequence). CDR3 in amino acids: CASSIPLAGGPSGELFF. In DNA, the CDR3 is TGTGCCAGCAGTATCCCTCTAGCGGGAGGGCCCTCCGGGGAGCTGTTTTTT.

The chain is built from TRBV5-1 and TRBJ1-4; D is perhaps TRBD1 (6 bases). Trimming removed 4 bases at V and 5 bases at J, with 15 bases between. The germline V gene has CDR1 SGHRS and CDR2 YFSETQ. The CDR3 loop spans 15 amino acids. The CDR3: CASSQEGVTNEKLFF. The CDR3 nucleotides read TGCGCCAGCAGCCAGGAGGGGGTCACGAATGAAAAACTGTTTTTT.

V and J are TRBV7-9 and TRBJ2-1; a possible D gene is TRBD2 (5 bases). Trimming cost V 3 bases and J 0 bases, with 12 bases left between them. Germline loops: CDR1 SEHNR, CDR2 FQNEAQ (reference sequence). The CDR3 is 16 amino acids. CDR3 DNA: TGTGCCAGCAGCTTGGGTAGCGAGTACTCCTACAATGAGCAGTTCTTC. Translation gives CASSLGSEYSYNEQFF.

The DNA for the CDR3 is TGTGCCAGCAGCACGAGGGGTGGAAGGAAAAATAATGAAAAACTGTTTTTT. Translating it yields CASSTRGGRKNNEKLFF. The rearrangement joins TRBV7-9 to TRBJ1-4, with D possibly TRBD1 on 5 matching bases. Per the germline V gene, CDR1 is SEHNR and CDR2 is FQNEAQ (reference sequence). The CDR3 contains 17 residues. Trimming took off 5 bases at V and 4 bases at J, with 20 bases between the two ends. Full variable domain (rest looked up from reference TRBV7-9 and TRBJ1-4): DTGVSQNPRHKITKRGQNVTFRCDPISEHNRLYWYRQTLGQGPEFLTYFQNEAQLEKSRLLSDRFSAERPKGSFSTLEIQRTEQGDSAMYLCASSTRGGRKNNEKLFFGSGTQLSVL.

V gene TRBV4-1 combines with J gene TRBJ2-4; 9 bases line up with TRBD2. The V gene's germline CDR1 is MGHRA and CDR2 YSYEKL. This CDR3 is 18 amino acids long. V lost 0 bases and J lost 7; bases outside the gene matches: 13. CDR3 protein: CASSQDLAAGGPRNIQYF. CDR3 DNA sequence: TGCGCCAGCAGCCAAGATCTGGCGGCGGGAGGGCCAAGGAACATTCAGTACTTC.

Concerning this clone itself: Other DNA sequences within the sample encode an identical CDR3. The genes are TRBV2 and TRBJ2-3, with TRBD1 matching 7 bases. The CDR3 length is 15 residues. The trim removed 6 bases at V and 0 bases at J, leaving 6 bases unmatched. CDR1 and CDR2 (germline): SNHLY, FYNNEI. For the CDR3, the DNA is TGTGCCAGCAGCCCTGGGACAGCTAGCACAGATACGCAGTATTTT. Protein sequence: CASSPGTASTDTQYF.

The J gene is TRBJ1-6, the V gene TRBV9, with TRBD1 matching over 9 bases. The J segment lost 6 bases and the V segment lost 3 bases, leaving 4 bases of the junction unmatched. Germline lookup yields CDR1 SGDLS and CDR2 YYNGEE. The CDR3 is 15 amino acids. In DNA, the CDR3 is TGTGCCAGCAGCGAACAGGGGGCGGGTAATTCACCCCTCCACTTT. Its translation: CASSEQGAGNSPLHF.

The chain uses TRBV7-9 and TRBJ1-5; a possible D gene is TRBD1 (5 bases). Deletions cut 1 base from V and 3 bases from J, with 10 bases between. Per germline, CDR1 SEHNR and CDR2 FQNEAQ (reference sequence). CDR3 length equals 15 residues. In DNA form, the CDR3 reads TGTGCCAGCAGCTTAGGGTCAGGGTTCAATCAGCCCCAGCATTTT. This translates into CASSLGSGFNQPQHF.

The CDR3 region is CASSQDLSGRGSNQPQHF. For the CDR3, the DNA is TGCGCCAGCAGCCAAGATTTAAGTGGAAGGGGTAGCAATCAGCCCCAGCATTTT. The rearrangement links TRBV4-3 to TRBJ1-5; tentatively, D is TRBD1 (5 bases). Germline lookup yields CDR1 LGHNA and CDR2 YSLEER. Trimming took 0 bases from V and 0 from J, leaving 15 bases between them. This CDR3 has 18 amino acids.

This clone has more than one count but fewer than ten. The chain couples TRBV19 to TRBJ2-5; D possibly corresponds to TRBD2 (6 bases). Germline assignment: CDR1 LNHDA and CDR2 SQIVND (reference sequence). The V and J ends lost 6 bases and 9 bases respectively, with 11 bases between them. The CDR3 has 11 residues. The CDR3 spells CASRVGGAQYF. The CDR3 DNA sequence: TGTGCCAGTAGAGTCGGAGGGGCCCAGTACTTC.

This chain connects TRBV27 to TRBJ2-7; the D gene is possibly TRBD2 (6 bases). V lost 5 bases and J lost 4, with 12 bases in between. Per the germline V gene, CDR1 is MNHEY and CDR2 is SMNVEV (reference sequence). This CDR3 has 13 residues. Written as DNA, the CDR3 is TGTGCCAGCAGTCCCCCGGGACTTTACGAGCAGTACTTC. Translating it yields CASSPPGLYEQYF.

The V and J genes are TRBV10-2 and TRBJ2-7, with a weak D call TRBD1 (6 bases). V was cut by 7 bases and J by 4 bases, with 11 bases left in between. CDR3 length: 12 residues. The germline CDR1 and CDR2 sequences are WSHSY and SAAADI. DNA for the CDR3: TGCGCCAGCACAGGACAGCGATACGAGCAGTACTTC. Protein product: CASTGQRYEQYF.

The genes are TRBV6-5 and TRBJ1-5; D call uncertain. This CDR3 spans 13 amino acids. CDR1 and CDR2 from the germline V gene are MNHEY and SVGAGI. The germline V and J ends were trimmed by 6 bases and 6 bases, with 12 bases remaining between them. Here the CDR3 reads CASSLRTGQPQHF. The CDR3 region has the DNA TGTGCCAGCAGCCTAAGGACCGGTCAGCCCCAGCATTTT.

This chain connects TRBV6-1 to TRBJ2-7; TRBD2 matches at 7 bases. CDR3 length: 14 residues. In germline, CDR1 is MNHNS, CDR2 SASEGT. V lost 7 bases to trimming and J lost 0 bases; unmatched junction nucleotides: 6. This CDR3 reads CASKAGESSYEQYF. The DNA for the CDR3 is TGTGCCAGCAAGGCGGGAGAGAGCTCCTACGAGCAGTACTTC.

The gene calls are TRBV13 and TRBJ1-4, with D hard to call. The V end was cut by 4 bases, the J end by 4 bases, with 10 bases between. CDR3 length: 14 amino acids. Germline lookup yields CDR1 PRHDT and CDR2 FYEKMQ (reference sequence). CDR3 sequence (DNA): TGTGCCAGCAGCTCACCCACGGGTAATGAAAAACTGTTTTTT. This sequence encodes CASSSPTGNEKLFF.

V gene TRBV29-1 combines with J gene TRBJ1-2; possible D gene TRBD1, 5 bases. The germline CDR1 and CDR2 sequences are SQVTM and ANQGSEA. The CDR3 is made up of 13 amino acids. Deletions cut 1 base from V and 8 bases from J, with 14 bases between. CDR3 sequence: CSVEARQGNGYTF. The CDR3 DNA sequence: TGCAGCGTTGAAGCCAGGCAGGGAAACGGCTACACCTTC. Full variable domain (outside the CDR3, taken from reference TRBV29-1 and TRBJ1-2): SAVISQKPSRDICQRGTSLTIQCQVDSQVTMMFWYRQQPGQSLTLIATANQGSEATYESGFVIDKFPISRPNLTFSTLTVSNMSPEDSSIYLCSVEARQGNGYTFGSGTRLTVV.

The genes are TRBV7-9 and TRBJ2-7; 10 nucleotides align to TRBD2. This CDR3 has 15 amino acids. Per the germline V gene, CDR1 is SEHNR and CDR2 is FQNEAQ (reference sequence). Trimming removed 4 bases from V and 2 bases from J; junction bases left unmatched: 5. The CDR3 sequence: CASSYGLAETYEQYF. The CDR3 nucleotides are TGTGCCAGCAGCTACGGACTAGCGGAGACCTACGAGCAGTACTTC.

V is TRBV25-1 and J is TRBJ2-7, with 7 bases fitting TRBD2. Losses at the gene ends were 3 bases for V and 3 bases for J; bases not matched to a gene: 11. CDR3 length: 16 residues. Germline V gene sequence: CDR1 MGHDK, CDR2 SYGVNS. The CDR3 loop is CASSDGGAGPNYEQYF. CDR3 coding DNA: TGTGCCAGCAGTGACGGGGGAGCGGGACCTAACTACGAGCAGTACTTC.

The CDR3 sequence: CASSQELAEGADTQYF. In nucleotides, the CDR3 is TGCGCCAGCAGCCAGGAACTAGCGGAAGGGGCAGATACGCAGTATTTT. The V and J genes are TRBV4-1 and TRBJ2-3; TRBD2 matches at 8 bases. Trimming cost V 3 bases and J 4 bases; bases outside gene matches: 9. This CDR3 has 16 amino acids. Looked up from germline, CDR1 is MGHRA and CDR2 is YSYEKL.

The chain has TRBV27 and TRBJ1-2, with TRBD1 as a possible D gene (5 bases). Trimming shortened V by 7 bases and J by 5 bases, and 14 bases separated the two germline ends. This CDR3 region has 13 residues. Per the germline V gene, CDR1 is MNHEY and CDR2 is SMNVEV (reference sequence). The CDR3 sequence is CASTPRVGYGYTF. In DNA form, the CDR3 reads TGTGCCAGCACCCCCAGGGTAGGGTATGGCTACACCTTC.